This record looks at one T cell receptor beta chain sequence and its context. Its antigen remains unidentified. Naivety among CD8 cells was defined by CD45RO negativity and positive CCR7 selection, thereby excluding terminally differentiated effector memory CD45RA+ cells. These data come from a study of shared clonotypes between healthy human individuals. General study findings and limits: Read depth was anticipated to influence clonotype sharing among donors. Exclusively blood specimens were collected; tissue repertoires likely differ.

TCRdb's table, derived via immunoSEQ multiplex PCR, lists solely in-frame clones and lacks some. The data contain about 590,000 clones, 95% to 96% of them singletons. Trimming pared 3 bases from V and 8 bases from J, leaving 13 bases between. This CDR3 contains 13 residues. Germline CDR1 and CDR2: MNHEY and SMNVEV (reference sequence). The chain combines TRBV27 with TRBJ1-2; D is unclear. The receptor comes from a woman aged 25 to 39 in good health. The sequenced sample was naive CD8+ T cells sorted from blood. The CDR3 coding sequence is TGTGCCAGCAGTTTTGGACCTCAAGGGGGCTACACCTTC. It specifies CASSFGPQGGYTF.